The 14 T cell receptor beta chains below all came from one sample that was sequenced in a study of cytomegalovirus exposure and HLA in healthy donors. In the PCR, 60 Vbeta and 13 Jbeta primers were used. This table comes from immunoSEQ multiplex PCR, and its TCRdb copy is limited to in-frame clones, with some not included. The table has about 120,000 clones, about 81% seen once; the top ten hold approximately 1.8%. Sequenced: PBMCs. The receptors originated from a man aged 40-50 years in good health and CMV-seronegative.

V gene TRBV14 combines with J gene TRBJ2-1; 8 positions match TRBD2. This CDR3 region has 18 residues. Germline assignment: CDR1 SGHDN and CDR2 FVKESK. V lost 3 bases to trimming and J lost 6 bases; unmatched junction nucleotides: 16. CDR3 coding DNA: TGTGCCAGCAGCCAGTACCAAAAAGGACTAGCCTGGGGCAATGAGCAGTTCTTC. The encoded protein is CASSQYQKGLAWGNEQFF. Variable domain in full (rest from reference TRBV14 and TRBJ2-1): EAGVTQFPSHSVIEKGQTVTLRCDPISGHDNLYWYRRVMGKEIKFLLHFVKESKQDESGMPNNRFLAERTGGTYSTLKVQPAELEDSGVYFCASSQYQKGLAWGNEQFFGPGTRLTVL.

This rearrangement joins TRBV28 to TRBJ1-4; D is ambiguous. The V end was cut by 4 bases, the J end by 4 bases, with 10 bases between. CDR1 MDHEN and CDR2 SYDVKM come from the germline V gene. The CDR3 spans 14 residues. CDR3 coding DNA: TGTGCCAGCAGTTCCCGAGGAGTTAATGAAAAACTGTTTTTT. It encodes CASSSRGVNEKLFF.

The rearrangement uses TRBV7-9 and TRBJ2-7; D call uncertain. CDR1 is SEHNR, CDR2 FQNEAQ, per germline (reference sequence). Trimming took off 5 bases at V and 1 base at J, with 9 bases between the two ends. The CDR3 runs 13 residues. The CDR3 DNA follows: TGTGCCAGCAGCCCCCAGGTTTCCTACGAGCAGTACTTC. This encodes CASSPQVSYEQYF.

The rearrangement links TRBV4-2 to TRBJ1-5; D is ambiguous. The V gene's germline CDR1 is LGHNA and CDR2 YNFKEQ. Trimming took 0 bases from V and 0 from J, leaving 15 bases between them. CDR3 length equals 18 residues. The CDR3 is CASSQDNRAEYSNQPQHF. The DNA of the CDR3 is TGTGCCAGCAGCCAAGATAACAGAGCGGAGTATAGCAATCAGCCCCAGCATTTT.

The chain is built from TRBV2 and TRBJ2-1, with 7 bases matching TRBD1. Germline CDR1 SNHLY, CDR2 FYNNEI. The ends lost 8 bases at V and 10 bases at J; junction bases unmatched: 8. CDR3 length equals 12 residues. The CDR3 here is CASQQGLEEQFF. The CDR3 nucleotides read TGTGCCAGCCAACAGGGGTTAGAGGAGCAGTTCTTC. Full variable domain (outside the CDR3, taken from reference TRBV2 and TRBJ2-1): EPEVTQTPSHQVTQMGQEVILRCVPISNHLYFYWYRQILGQKVEFLVSFYNNEISEKSEIFDDQFSVERPDGSNFTLKIRSTKLEDSAMYFCASQQGLEEQFFGPGTRLTVL.

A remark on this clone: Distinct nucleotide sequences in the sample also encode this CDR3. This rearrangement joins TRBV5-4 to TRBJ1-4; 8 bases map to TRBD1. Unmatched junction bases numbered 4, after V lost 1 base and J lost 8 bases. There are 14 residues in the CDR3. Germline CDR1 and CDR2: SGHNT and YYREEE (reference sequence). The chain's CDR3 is CASSLQGASEKLFF. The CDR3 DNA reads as TGTGCCAGCAGCTTGCAGGGGGCCTCGGAAAAACTGTTTTTT.

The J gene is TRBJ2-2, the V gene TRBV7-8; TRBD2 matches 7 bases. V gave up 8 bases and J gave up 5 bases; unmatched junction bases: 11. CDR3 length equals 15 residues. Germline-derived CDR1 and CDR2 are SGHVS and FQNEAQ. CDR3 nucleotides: TGTGCCAGCCATCGTATAGCGGGCTCGACCGGGGAGCTGTTTTTT. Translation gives CASHRIAGSTGELFF.

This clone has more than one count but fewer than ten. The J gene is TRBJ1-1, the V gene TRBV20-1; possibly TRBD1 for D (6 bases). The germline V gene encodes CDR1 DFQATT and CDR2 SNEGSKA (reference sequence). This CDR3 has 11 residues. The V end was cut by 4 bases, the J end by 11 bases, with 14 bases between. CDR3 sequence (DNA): TGCAGTGCTAAGCAGGGGCCGGGGGCTTTCTTT. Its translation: CSAKQGPGAFF.

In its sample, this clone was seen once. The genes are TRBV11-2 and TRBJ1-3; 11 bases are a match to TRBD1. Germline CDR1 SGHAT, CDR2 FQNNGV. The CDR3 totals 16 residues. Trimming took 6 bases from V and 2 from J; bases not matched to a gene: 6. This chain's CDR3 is CASSLRGQGAGNTIYF. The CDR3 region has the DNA TGTGCCAGCAGTCTAAGGGGACAGGGGGCTGGAAACACCATATATTTT.

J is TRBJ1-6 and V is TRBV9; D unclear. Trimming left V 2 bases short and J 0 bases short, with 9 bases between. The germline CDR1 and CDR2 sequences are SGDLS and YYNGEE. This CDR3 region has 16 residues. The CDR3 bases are TGTGCCAGCAGCGTGTCCACAAGCTCCTATAATTCACCCCTCCACTTT. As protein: CASSVSTSSYNSPLHF.

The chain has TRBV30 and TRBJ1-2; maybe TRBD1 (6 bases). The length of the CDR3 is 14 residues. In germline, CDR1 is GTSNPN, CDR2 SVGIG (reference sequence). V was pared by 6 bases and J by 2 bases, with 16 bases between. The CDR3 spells CACPHRVVNYGYTF. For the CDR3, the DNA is TGTGCCTGCCCCCACAGGGTAGTAAACTATGGCTACACCTTC.

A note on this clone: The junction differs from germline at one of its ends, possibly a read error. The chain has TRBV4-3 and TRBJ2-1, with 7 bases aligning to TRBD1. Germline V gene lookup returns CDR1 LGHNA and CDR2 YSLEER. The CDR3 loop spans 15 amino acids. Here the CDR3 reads CASSQAGGTYNGQFF. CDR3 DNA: TGCGCCAGCAGCCAGGCAGGGGGTACCTACAATGGGCAGTTCTTC.

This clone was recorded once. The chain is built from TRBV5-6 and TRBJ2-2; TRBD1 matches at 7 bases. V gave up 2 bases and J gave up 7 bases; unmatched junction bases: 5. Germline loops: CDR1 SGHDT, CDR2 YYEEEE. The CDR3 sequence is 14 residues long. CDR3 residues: CASSLRGRIGELFF. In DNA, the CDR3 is TGTGCCAGCAGCTTAAGGGGGCGTATCGGGGAGCTGTTTTTT. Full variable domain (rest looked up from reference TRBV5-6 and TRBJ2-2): DAGVTQSPTHLIKTRGQQVTLRCSPKSGHDTVSWYQQALGQGPQFIFQYYEEEERQRGNFPDRFSGHQFPNYSSELNVNALLLGDSALYLCASSLRGRIGELFFGEGSRLTVL.

As DNA, the CDR3 is TGTGCCAGCAGCGTAGCACGGTCTAATGAAAAACTGTTTTTT. Its protein is CASSVARSNEKLFF. The V and J genes are TRBV9 and TRBJ1-4; D unclear. V lost 0 bases and J 3 bases, leaving 6 bases between the germline ends. This CDR3 has 14 residues. Germline V gene data show CDR1 as SGDLS and CDR2 as YYNGEE.